This TCR beta chain appears in the sequencing data of a study of cytomegalovirus exposure and HLA in healthy donors. Study context: Sequencing of about 179 million T cells in an earlier analysis found more than 100 million unique TCR beta sequences.

The PCR ran on 60 Vbeta and 13 Jbeta primers. Only in-frame clones appear in the TCRdb table, and some are missing; sequencing was by immunoSEQ multiplex PCR. The profile shows 100,000 to 120,000 clones, roughly an eighth of them singletons. CDR3 length equals 13 residues. The ends were cut back, 4 bases at V and 4 bases at J, with 11 bases in the middle. Germline V gene data show CDR1 as SGHRS and CDR2 as YFSETQ. Notes on the study in general: In an earlier analysis, most TCR beta V segments were productive about 87% or about 30% of the time. Presence/absence analysis assumed near-uniform sequencing depth across donors. The classifier reportedly diagnosed cytomegalovirus status with high sensitivity and specificity.

Points on this clone: Its antigen remains unidentified.

This clonotype originated in a man aged 35 to 55 in good health and CMV-seropositive. Sequenced input: PBMCs. V usage is TRBV5-1 and J usage is TRBJ1-1; D is perhaps TRBD1 (5 bases). The DNA of the CDR3 is TGCGCCAGCAGCCCGGGGGGGGGCACTGAAGCTTTCTTT. Translated: CASSPGGGTEAFF.